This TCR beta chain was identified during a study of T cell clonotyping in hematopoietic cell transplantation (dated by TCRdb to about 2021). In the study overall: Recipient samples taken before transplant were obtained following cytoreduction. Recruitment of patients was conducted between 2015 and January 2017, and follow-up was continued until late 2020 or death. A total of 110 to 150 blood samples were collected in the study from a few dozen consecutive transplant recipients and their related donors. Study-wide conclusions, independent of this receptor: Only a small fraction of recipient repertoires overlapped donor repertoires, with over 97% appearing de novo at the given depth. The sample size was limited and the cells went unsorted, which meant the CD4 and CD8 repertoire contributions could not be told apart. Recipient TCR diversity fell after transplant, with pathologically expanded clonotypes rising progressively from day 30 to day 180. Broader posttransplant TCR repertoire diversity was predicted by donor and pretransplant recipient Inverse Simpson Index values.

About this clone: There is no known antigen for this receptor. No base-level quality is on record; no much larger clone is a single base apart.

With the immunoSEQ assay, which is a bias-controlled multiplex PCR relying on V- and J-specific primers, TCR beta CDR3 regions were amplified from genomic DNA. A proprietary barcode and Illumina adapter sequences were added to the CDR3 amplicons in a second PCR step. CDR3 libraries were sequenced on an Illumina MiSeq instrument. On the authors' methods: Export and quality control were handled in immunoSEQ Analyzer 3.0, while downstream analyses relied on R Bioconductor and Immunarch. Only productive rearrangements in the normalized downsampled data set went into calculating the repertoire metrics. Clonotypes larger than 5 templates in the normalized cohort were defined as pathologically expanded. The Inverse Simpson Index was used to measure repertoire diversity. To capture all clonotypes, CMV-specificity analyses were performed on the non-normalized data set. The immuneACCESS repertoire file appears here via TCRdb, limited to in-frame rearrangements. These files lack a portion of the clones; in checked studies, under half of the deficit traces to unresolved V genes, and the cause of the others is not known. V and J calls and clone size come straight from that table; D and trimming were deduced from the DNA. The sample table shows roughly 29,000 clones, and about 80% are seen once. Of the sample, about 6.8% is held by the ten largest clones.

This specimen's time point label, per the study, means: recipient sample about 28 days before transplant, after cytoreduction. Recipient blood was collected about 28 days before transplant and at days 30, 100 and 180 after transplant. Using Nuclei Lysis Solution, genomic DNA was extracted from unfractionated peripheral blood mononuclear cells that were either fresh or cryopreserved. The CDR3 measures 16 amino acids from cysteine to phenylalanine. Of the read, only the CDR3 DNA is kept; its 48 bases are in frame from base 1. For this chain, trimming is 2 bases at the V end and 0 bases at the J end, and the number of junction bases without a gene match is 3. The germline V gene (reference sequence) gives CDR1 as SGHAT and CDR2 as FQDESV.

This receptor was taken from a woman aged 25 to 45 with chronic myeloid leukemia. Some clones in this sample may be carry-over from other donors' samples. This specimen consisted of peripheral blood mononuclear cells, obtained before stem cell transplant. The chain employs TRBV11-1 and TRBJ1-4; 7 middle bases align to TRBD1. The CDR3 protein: CASSLRQGATNEKLFF. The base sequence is TGTGCCAGCAGCTTACGACAGGGCGCAACTAATGAAAAACTGTTTTTT. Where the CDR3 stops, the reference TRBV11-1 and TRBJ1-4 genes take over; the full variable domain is EAEVAQSPRYKITEKSQAVAFWCDPISGHATLYWYRQILGQGPELLVQFQDESVVDDSQLPKDRFSAERLKGVDSTLKIQPAELGDSAMYLCASSLRQGATNEKLFFGSGTQLSVL.